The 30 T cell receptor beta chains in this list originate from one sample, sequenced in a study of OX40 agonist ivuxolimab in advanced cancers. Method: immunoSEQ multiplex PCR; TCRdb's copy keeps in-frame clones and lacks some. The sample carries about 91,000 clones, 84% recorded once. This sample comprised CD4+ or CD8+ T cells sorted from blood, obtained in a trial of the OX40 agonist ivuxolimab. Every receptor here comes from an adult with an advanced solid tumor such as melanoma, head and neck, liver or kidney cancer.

The CDR3 coding sequence is TGTGCCATCAGTGAGAATCCCAACAATGAGCAGTTCTTC. Encoded protein: CAISENPNNEQFF. The genes are TRBV10-3 and TRBJ2-1; D is undetermined. The CDR3 runs 13 residues. V lost 2 bases to trimming and J lost 5 bases, with 7 bases between them. The germline V gene encodes CDR1 ENHRY and CDR2 SYGVKD.

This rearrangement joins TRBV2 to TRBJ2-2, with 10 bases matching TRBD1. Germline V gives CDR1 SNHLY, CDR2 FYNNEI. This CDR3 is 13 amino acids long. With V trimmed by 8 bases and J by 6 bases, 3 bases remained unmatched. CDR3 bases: TGTGCCAGCGGGGGACAGGGGTCCGGGGAGCTGTTTTTT. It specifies CASGGQGSGELFF.

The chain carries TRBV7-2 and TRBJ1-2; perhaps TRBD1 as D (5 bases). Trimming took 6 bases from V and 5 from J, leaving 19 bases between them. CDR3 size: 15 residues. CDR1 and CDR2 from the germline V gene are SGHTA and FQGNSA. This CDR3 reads CASREGGVGAYGYTF. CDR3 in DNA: TGTGCCAGCAGGGAAGGAGGAGTCGGGGCTTATGGCTACACCTTC.

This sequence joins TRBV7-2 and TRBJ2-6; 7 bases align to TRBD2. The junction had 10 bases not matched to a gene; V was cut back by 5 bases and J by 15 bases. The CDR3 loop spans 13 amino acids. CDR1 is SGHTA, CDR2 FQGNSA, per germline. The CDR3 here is CASSPGGPTTLTF. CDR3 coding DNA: TGTGCCAGCAGCCCGGGAGGCCCGACAACCCTGACTTTC.

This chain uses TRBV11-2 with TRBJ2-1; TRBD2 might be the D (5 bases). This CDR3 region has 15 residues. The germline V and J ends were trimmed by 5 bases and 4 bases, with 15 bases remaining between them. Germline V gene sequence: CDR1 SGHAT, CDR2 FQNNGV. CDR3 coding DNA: TGTGCCAGCAGCAGCGGAGGATTAACTTACAATGAGCAGTTCTTC. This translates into CASSSGGLTYNEQFF.

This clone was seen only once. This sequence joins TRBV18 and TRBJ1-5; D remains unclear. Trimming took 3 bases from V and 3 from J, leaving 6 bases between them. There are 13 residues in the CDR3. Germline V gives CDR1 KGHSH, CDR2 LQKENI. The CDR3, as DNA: TGTGCCAGCTCACCCCTAGACAATCAGCCCCAGCATTTT. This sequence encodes CASSPLDNQPQHF. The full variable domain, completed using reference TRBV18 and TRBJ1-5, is NAGVMQNPRHLVRRRGQEARLRCSPMKGHSHVYWYRQLPEEGLKFMVYLQKENIIDESGMPKERFSAEFPKEGPSILRIQQVVRGDSAAYFCASSPLDNQPQHFGDGTRLSIL.

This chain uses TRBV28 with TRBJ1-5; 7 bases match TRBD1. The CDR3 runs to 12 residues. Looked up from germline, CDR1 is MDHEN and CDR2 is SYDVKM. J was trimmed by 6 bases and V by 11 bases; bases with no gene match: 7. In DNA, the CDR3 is TGTGCCTCCACAGGGGCGGGTCAGCCCCAGCATTTT. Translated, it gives CASTGAGQPQHF.

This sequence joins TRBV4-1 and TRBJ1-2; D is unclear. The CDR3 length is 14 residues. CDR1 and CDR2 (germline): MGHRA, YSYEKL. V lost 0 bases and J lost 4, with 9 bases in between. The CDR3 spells CASSQEWQPYGYTF. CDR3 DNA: TGCGCCAGCAGCCAAGAGTGGCAGCCCTATGGCTACACCTTC.

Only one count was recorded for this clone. The DNA for the CDR3 is TGTGCCAGTAGCAATATTGGGACAGGGAGAGAGACCCAGTACTTC. It yields the protein CASSNIGTGRETQYF. The chain employs TRBV19 and TRBJ2-5; 9 positions match TRBD1. The V and J ends lost 6 bases and 4 bases, in that order; junction bases with no gene match: 9. CDR1 and CDR2 from the germline V gene are LNHDA and SQIVND (reference sequence). The CDR3 is 15 amino acids. The entire variable domain, with the rest obtained from reference TRBV19 and TRBJ2-5, is as follows: DGGITQSPKYLFRKEGQNVTLSCEQNLNHDAMYWYRQDPGQGLRLIYYSQIVNDFQKGDIAEGYSVSREKKESFPLTVTSAQKNPTAFYLCASSNIGTGRETQYFGPGTRLLVL.

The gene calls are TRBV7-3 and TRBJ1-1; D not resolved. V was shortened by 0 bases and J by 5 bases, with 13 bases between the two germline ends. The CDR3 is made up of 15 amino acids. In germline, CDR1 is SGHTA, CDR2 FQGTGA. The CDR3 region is CASSLTMGIRTEAFF. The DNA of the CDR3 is TGTGCCAGCAGCTTAACCATGGGGATTAGGACTGAAGCTTTCTTT.

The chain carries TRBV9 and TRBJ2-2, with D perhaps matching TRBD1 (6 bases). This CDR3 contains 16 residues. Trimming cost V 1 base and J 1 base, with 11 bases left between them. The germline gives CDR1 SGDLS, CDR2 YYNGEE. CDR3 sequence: CASSVSGQMNTGELFF. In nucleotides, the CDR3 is TGTGCCAGCAGCGTATCCGGACAGATGAACACCGGGGAGCTGTTTTTT.

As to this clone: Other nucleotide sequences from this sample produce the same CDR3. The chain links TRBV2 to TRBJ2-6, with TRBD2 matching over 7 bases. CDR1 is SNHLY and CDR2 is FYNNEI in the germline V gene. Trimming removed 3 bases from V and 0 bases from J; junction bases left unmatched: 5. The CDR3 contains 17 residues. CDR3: CASSERGTGSGANVLTF. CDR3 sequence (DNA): TGTGCCAGCAGTGAGCGGGGGACGGGCTCTGGGGCCAACGTCCTGACTTTC.

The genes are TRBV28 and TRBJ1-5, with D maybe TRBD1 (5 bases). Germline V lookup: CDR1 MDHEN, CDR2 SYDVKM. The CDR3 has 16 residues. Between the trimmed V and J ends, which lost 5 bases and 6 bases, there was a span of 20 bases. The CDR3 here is CASSQGGAGNGQPQHF. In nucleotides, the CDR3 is TGTGCCAGCAGTCAGGGTGGGGCAGGGAACGGTCAGCCCCAGCATTTT. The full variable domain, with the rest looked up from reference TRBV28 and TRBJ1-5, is DVKVTQSSRYLVKRTGEKVFLECVQDMDHENMFWYRQDPGLGLRLIYFSYDVKMKEKGDIPEGYSVSREKKERFSLILESASTNQTSMYLCASSQGGAGNGQPQHFGDGTRLSIL.

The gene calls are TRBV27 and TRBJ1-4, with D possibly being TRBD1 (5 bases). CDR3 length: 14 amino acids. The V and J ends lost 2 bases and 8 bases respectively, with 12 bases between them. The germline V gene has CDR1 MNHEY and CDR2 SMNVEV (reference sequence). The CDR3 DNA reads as TGTGCCAGCAGTTTAGGGGGGAGAGGAGAAAAACTGTTTTTT. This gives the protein CASSLGGRGEKLFF.

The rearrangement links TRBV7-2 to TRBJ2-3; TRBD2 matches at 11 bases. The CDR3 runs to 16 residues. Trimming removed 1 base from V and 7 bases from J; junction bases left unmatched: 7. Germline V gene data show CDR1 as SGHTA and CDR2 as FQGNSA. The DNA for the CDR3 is TGTGCCAGCAGCTTAGAGGGTAGCGGGGGGGCAAATACGCAGTATTTT. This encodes CASSLEGSGGANTQYF.

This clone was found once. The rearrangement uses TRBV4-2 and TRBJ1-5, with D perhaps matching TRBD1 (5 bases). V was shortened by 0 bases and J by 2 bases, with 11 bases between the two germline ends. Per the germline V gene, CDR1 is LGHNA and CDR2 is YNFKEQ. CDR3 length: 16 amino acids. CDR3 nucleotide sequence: TGTGCCAGCAGCCAAGATCTGCAGGGAGGCAATCAGCCCCAGCATTTT. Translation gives CASSQDLQGGNQPQHF.

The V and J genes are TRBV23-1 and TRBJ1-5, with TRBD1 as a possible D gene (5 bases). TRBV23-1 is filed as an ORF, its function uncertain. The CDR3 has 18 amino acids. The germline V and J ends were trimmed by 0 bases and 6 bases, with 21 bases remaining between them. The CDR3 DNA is TGCGCCAGCAGTCAATCGGGCGGGGGTTACCGGGGGTTTCAGCCCCAGCATTTT. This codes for CASSQSGGGYRGFQPQHF.

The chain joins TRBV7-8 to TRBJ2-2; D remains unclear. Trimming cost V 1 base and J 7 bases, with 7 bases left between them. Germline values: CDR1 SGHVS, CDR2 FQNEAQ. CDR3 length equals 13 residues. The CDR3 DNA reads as TGTGCCAGCAGCTTAGTAACCCACGGGGAGCTGTTTTTT. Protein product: CASSLVTHGELFF.

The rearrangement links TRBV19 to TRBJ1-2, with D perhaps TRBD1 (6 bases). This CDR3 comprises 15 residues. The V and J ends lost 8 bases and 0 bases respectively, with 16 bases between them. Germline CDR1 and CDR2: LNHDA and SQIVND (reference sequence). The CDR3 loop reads CASAGHLKTNYGYTF. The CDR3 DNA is TGTGCCAGTGCGGGACACTTAAAAACTAACTATGGCTACACCTTC.

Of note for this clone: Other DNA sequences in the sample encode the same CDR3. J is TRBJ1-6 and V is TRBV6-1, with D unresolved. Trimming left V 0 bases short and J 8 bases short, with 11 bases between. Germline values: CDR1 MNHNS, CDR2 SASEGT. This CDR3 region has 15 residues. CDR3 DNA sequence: TGTGCCAGCAGTGAAGCTTGGGGATTGGATTCACCCCTCCACTTT. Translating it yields CASSEAWGLDSPLHF.

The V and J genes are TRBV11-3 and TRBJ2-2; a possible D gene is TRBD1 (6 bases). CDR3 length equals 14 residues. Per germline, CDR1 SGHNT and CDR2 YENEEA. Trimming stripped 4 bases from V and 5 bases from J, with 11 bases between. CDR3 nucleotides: TGTGCCAGCAGCTCGACAGGAGGAACCGGGGAGCTGTTTTTT. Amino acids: CASSSTGGTGELFF.

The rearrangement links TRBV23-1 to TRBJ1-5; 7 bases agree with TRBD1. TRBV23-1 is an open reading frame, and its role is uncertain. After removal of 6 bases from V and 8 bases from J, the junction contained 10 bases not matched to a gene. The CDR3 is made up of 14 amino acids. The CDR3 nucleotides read TGCGCCAGCAGCGTACAGGGGTTTATGAAGCCCCAGCATTTT. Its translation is CASSVQGFMKPQHF.

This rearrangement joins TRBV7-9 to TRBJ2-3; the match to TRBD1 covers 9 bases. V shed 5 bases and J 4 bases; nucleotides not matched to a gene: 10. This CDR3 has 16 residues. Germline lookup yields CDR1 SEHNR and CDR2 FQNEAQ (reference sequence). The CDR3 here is CASSKRDRASPDTQYF. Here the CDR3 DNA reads TGTGCCAGCAGCAAACGGGACAGGGCGTCCCCAGATACGCAGTATTTT.

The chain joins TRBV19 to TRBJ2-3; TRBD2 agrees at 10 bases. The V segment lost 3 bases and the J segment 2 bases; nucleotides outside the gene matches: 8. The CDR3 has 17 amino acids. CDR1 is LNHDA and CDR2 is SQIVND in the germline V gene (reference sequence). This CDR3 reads CASSIASGGGATDTQYF. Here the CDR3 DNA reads TGTGCCAGTAGTATCGCTAGCGGGGGTGGGGCCACAGATACGCAGTATTTT. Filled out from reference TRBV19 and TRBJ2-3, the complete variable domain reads DGGITQSPKYLFRKEGQNVTLSCEQNLNHDAMYWYRQDPGQGLRLIYYSQIVNDFQKGDIAEGYSVSREKKESFPLTVTSAQKNPTAFYLCASSIASGGGATDTQYFGPGTRLTVL.

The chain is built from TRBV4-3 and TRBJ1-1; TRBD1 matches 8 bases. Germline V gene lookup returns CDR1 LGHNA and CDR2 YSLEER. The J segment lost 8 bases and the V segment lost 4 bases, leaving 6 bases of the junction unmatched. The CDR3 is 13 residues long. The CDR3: CASSPQGVEEAFF. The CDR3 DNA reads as TGCGCCAGCAGCCCACAGGGGGTCGAGGAAGCTTTCTTT.

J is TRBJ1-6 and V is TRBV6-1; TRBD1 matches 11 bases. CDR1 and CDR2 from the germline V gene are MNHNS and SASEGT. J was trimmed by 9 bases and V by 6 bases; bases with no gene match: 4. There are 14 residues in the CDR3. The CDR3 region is CASSDGQGASPLHF. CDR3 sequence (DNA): TGTGCCAGCAGCGATGGACAGGGGGCTTCACCCCTCCACTTT.

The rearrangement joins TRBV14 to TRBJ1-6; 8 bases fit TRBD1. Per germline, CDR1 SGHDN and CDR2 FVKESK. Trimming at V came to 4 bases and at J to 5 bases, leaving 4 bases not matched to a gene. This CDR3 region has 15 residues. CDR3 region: CASSRRTGNNSPLHF. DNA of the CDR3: TGTGCCAGCAGCCGGCGGACAGGGAATAATTCACCCCTCCACTTT.

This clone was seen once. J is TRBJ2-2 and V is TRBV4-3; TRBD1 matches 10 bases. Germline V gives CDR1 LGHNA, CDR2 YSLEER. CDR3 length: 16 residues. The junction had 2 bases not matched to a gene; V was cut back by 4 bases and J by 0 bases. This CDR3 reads CASSRGQGANTGELFF. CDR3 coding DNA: TGCGCCAGCAGCCGCGGACAGGGGGCGAACACCGGGGAGCTGTTTTTT.

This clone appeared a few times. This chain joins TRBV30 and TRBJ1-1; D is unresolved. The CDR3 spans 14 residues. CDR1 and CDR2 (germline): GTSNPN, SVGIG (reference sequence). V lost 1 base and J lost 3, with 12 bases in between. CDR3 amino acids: CAWSEGLMDTEAFF. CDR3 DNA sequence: TGTGCCTGGAGTGAAGGACTTATGGACACTGAAGCTTTCTTT.

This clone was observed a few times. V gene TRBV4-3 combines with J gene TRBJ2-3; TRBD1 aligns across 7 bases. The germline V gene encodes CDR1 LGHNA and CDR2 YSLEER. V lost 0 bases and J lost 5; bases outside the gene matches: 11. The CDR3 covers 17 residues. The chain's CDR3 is CASSQDKGRRTGDTQYF. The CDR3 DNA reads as TGCGCCAGCAGCCAAGATAAGGGCAGGCGGACAGGAGATACGCAGTATTTT.